These 28 T cell receptor beta chains originate from one sample sequenced in a study of T cells after yellow fever vaccination. TCRdb analysed the 5' RACE reads with MiXCR anew, one entry per CDR3 protein. The sample lists hundreds of thousands of distinct CDR3 sequences, around 20% occurring once. The starting material was PBMCs, obtained before the yellow fever booster vaccination. Receptor source: a man aged 18 to 29 who received the YFV17D yellow fever vaccine.

The chain uses TRBV9 and TRBJ2-1; weak D call: TRBD2 (5 bases). The germline V and J ends were trimmed by 0 bases and 9 bases, with 13 bases remaining between them. The CDR3 spans 14 residues. Germline-derived CDR1 and CDR2 are SGDLS and YYNGEE. The CDR3 DNA sequence: TGTGCCAGCAGCGTAGATGGCCGCGGAGGTGAGCAGTTCTTC. Protein: CASSVDGRGGEQFF. Variable domain in full (rest from reference TRBV9 and TRBJ2-1): DSGVTQTPKHLITATGQRVTLRCSPRSGDLSVYWYQQSLDQGLQFLIQYYNGEERAKGNILERFSAQQFPDLHSELNLSSLELGDSALYFCASSVDGRGGEQFFGPGTRLTVL.

The genes are TRBV7-9 and TRBJ2-3, with 8 bases lining up with TRBD1. Germline lookup yields CDR1 SEHNR and CDR2 FQNEAQ (reference sequence). With V trimmed by 5 bases and J by 1 base, 11 bases remained unmatched. The CDR3 covers 17 residues. CDR3 in DNA: TGTGCCAGCAGCCCTAGACAGGGGACCCTCGGCACAGATACGCAGTATTTT. It specifies CASSPRQGTLGTDTQYF.

A few counts support this clonotype. The rearrangement links TRBV20-1 to TRBJ1-2, with D unclear. The CDR3 is 16 residues long. The germline CDR1 and CDR2 sequences are DFQATT and SNEGSKA (reference sequence). The V end lost 6 bases, the J end lost 6 bases, and 26 bases lay between the germline ends. The CDR3 is CSAQSPPQDLSDGYTF. CDR3 DNA sequence: TGCAGTGCCCAGAGCCCCCCGCAGGACCTCTCGGATGGCTACACCTTC.

J is TRBJ2-2 and V is TRBV12-3 or TRBV12-4, with 7 positions matching TRBD2. Trimming cost V 5 bases and J 2 bases; bases outside gene matches: 17. There are 19 residues in the CDR3. CDR3 coding DNA: TGTGCCAGCAGTGATCCGGGAGGCAGGTCGTTGTCCAACACCGGGGAGCTGTTTTTT. Amino acid sequence: CASSDPGGRSLSNTGELFF.

This clonotype was detected a few times. The chain uses TRBV5-5 and TRBJ1-4, with TRBD1 matching 8 bases. With V trimmed by 1 base and J by 16 bases, 9 bases remained unmatched. The V gene's germline CDR1 is SGHKS and CDR2 YYEKEE (reference sequence). This CDR3 contains 13 residues. The DNA of the CDR3 is TGTGCCAGCAGCTTGTCGCAGGGGGCGCGGCAGTTTTTT. It translates to CASSLSQGARQFF. The full variable domain, in which reference TRBV5-5 and TRBJ1-4 provide the parts outside the CDR3, is DAGVTQSPTHLIKTRGQQVTLRCSPISGHKSVSWYQQVLGQGPQFIFQYYEKEERGRGNFPDRFSARQFPNYSSELNVNALLLGDSALYLCASSLSQGARQFFGSGTQLSVL.

The table lists this clonotype with a few counts. V gene TRBV18 combines with J gene TRBJ2-6, with TRBD2 matching over 7 bases. The CDR3 spans 16 residues. Germline trimming cut 3 bases from V and 2 bases from J; bases unmatched to any gene: 4. Germline V gene lookup returns CDR1 KGHSH and CDR2 LQKENI. CDR3 in DNA: TGTGCCAGCTCACCTCAAGCGGGGACTGGGGCCAACGTCCTGACTTTC. This translates into CASSPQAGTGANVLTF.

The chain recombines TRBV7-9 with TRBJ2-7, with a possible D match to TRBD2 (6 bases). The CDR3 spans 16 residues. CDR1 and CDR2 (germline): SEHNR, FQNEAQ (reference sequence). Deletions cut 1 base from V and 0 bases from J, with 13 bases between. The CDR3 bases are TGTGCCAGCAGCTTAGGCGGGACCGGCAGCTCCTACGAGCAGTACGTC. Translated: CASSLGGTGSSYEQYV.

The J gene is TRBJ2-7, the V gene TRBV20-1; D uncertain. CDR1 and CDR2 (germline): DFQATT, SNEGSKA (reference sequence). V was pared by 5 bases and J by 0 bases, with 14 bases between. The CDR3 extends over 14 amino acids. The CDR3 protein is CSAVRTVSSYEQYV. As DNA, the CDR3 is TGCAGTGCTGTACGGACCGTTAGCTCCTACGAGCAGTACGTC.

The rearrangement uses TRBV5-1 and TRBJ2-7; 10 bases are shared with TRBD2. The V segment lost 0 bases and the J segment 2 bases; nucleotides outside the gene matches: 5. Germline CDR1 reads SGHRS; CDR2 reads YFSETQ. CDR3 length: 16 amino acids. CDR3 protein: CASSLGPSGGAYEQYV. CDR3 DNA sequence: TGCGCCAGCAGCTTGGGGCCCAGCGGGGGGGCCTACGAGCAGTACGTC.

This clonotype was found a few times. The V gene is TRBV27, the J gene TRBJ2-7; 7 nucleotides line up with TRBD1. This CDR3 is built from 14 residues. Germline CDR1 reads MNHEY; CDR2 reads SMNVEV (reference sequence). With V trimmed by 3 bases and J by 4 bases, 6 bases remained unmatched. The CDR3: CASSFQGVRYEQYF. As DNA, the CDR3 is TGTGCCAGCAGTTTTCAGGGGGTGAGGTACGAGCAGTACTTC.

Ten or more counts support this clonotype. The genes are TRBV7-6 and TRBJ2-3; 8 bases line up with TRBD2. This CDR3 is built from 15 residues. In germline, CDR1 is SGHVS, CDR2 FNYEAQ. Trimming at V came to 2 bases and at J to 2 bases, leaving 3 bases not matched to a gene. CDR3 in amino acids: CASSLSGLATDTQYF. As DNA, the CDR3 is TGTGCCAGCAGCTTATCCGGACTAGCCACAGATACGCAGTATTTT.

The chain joins TRBV20-1 to TRBJ2-1; D remains unclear. V was trimmed by 2 bases and J by 4 bases, leaving 6 bases between them. This CDR3 is built from 12 residues. CDR1 and CDR2 (germline): DFQATT, SNEGSKA (reference sequence). CDR3 region: CSARITYNEQFF. As DNA, the CDR3 is TGCAGTGCTAGAATTACTTACAATGAGCAGTTCTTC.

The chain is built from TRBV19 and TRBJ2-5, with 10 bases aligning to TRBD2. The CDR3 is 15 amino acids. V gave up 5 bases and J gave up 5 bases; unmatched junction bases: 8. Germline assignment: CDR1 LNHDA and CDR2 SQIVND (reference sequence). The CDR3 DNA follows: TGTGCCAGTAGTCGTACTAGCGGGGACTACGAGACCCAGTACTTC. This sequence encodes CASSRTSGDYETQYF.

The J gene is TRBJ2-3, the V gene TRBV5-4, with 10 bases aligning to TRBD2. The CDR3 length is 17 residues. The germline V gene has CDR1 SGHNT and CDR2 YYREEE (reference sequence). Germline trimming cut 0 bases from V and 1 base from J; bases unmatched to any gene: 5. The CDR3 DNA follows: TGTGCCAGCAGCTTGGAAAGCGGGGGGGCAGGCACAGATACGCAGTATTTT. Protein: CASSLESGGAGTDTQYF.

There are a few counts of this clonotype. This rearrangement joins TRBV20-1 to TRBJ2-5, with D perhaps being TRBD1 or TRBD2 (5 bases each). CDR1 and CDR2 (germline): DFQATT, SNEGSKA (reference sequence). V was shortened by 6 bases and J by 4 bases, with 15 bases between the two germline ends. The CDR3 sequence is 13 residues long. As DNA, the CDR3 is TGCAGTGCGAAGGGACGTAACACAGAGACCCAGTACTTC. As protein: CSAKGRNTETQYF.

The chain links TRBV5-4 to TRBJ2-1; 8 positions match TRBD2. The germline V gene encodes CDR1 SGHNT and CDR2 YYREEE (reference sequence). The CDR3 has 13 residues. Unmatched junction bases numbered 13, after V lost 6 bases and J lost 14 bases. The CDR3, as DNA: TGTGCCAGCATCCGGTCGGGGGGGCAGAAGGAGTTCTTC. This sequence encodes CASIRSGGQKEFF.

This chain joins TRBV5-1 and TRBJ1-4; tentatively, D is TRBD1 (5 bases). V dropped 2 bases and J dropped 8 bases, with 16 bases sitting between them. The CDR3 runs to 15 residues. The germline gives CDR1 SGHRS, CDR2 YFSETQ. The CDR3 loop reads CASSFLGQGLEKLFF. CDR3 coding DNA: TGCGCCAGCAGCTTCTTGGGTCAGGGCCTCGAAAAACTGTTTTTT.

The DNA for the CDR3 is TGTGCCAGCAGTGGGAGCGGACAGGGGAACACTGAAGCTTTCTTT. Protein: CASSGSGQGNTEAFF. J is TRBJ1-1 and V is TRBV6-6; the match to TRBD1 covers 8 bases. V dropped 5 bases and J dropped 1; count of bases not matched to a gene: 6. The CDR3 runs to 15 residues. CDR1 and CDR2 (germline): MNHNY, SVGAGI (reference sequence).

This clonotype was seen a few times. The rearrangement joins TRBV6-5 to TRBJ1-6; the D gene is possibly TRBD1 (6 bases). The CDR3 loop spans 15 amino acids. The germline V gene has CDR1 MNHEY and CDR2 SVGAGI. Trimming pared 2 bases from V and 8 bases from J, leaving 13 bases between. CDR3 nucleotide sequence: TGTGCCAGCAGTTACGCGGGGACACAAGATTCACCCCTCCACTTT. As protein: CASSYAGTQDSPLHF.

The DNA for the CDR3 is TGCGCCAGTAGACGAGGGGGACAGTACTCTGGGGCCAACGTCCTGACTTTC. Protein sequence: CASRRGGQYSGANVLTF. The genes are TRBV5-1 and TRBJ2-6; TRBD1 matches at 7 bases. V dropped 8 bases and J dropped 0; count of bases not matched to a gene: 11. This CDR3 region has 17 residues. Germline V CDR1 and CDR2: SGHRS, YFSETQ. The whole variable domain, filled in from reference TRBV5-1 and TRBJ2-6, reads KAGVTQTPRYLIKTRGQQVTLSCSPISGHRSVSWYQQTPGQGLQFLFEYFSETQRNKGNFPGRFSGRQFSNSRSEMNVSTLELGDSALYLCASRRGGQYSGANVLTFGAGSRLTVL.

This chain connects TRBV4-1 to TRBJ2-3; tentative D call: TRBD1 (6 bases). This CDR3 is 15 amino acids long. Germline V gene lookup returns CDR1 MGHRA and CDR2 YSYEKL. Between the trimmed V and J ends, which lost 2 bases and 2 bases, there was a span of 11 bases. CDR3 residues: CASSQWTDNTDTQYF. The CDR3 bases are TGCGCCAGCAGCCAATGGACAGACAACACAGATACGCAGTATTTT.

The chain carries TRBV18 and TRBJ1-1, with TRBD1 as a possible D gene (6 bases). The germline V and J ends were trimmed by 4 bases and 4 bases, with 16 bases remaining between them. Per germline, CDR1 KGHSH and CDR2 LQKENI. This CDR3 comprises 15 residues. The CDR3 nucleotides are TGTGCCAGCTCACAGGAACAGGGCTTTCGCACTGAAGCTTTCTTT. Amino acid sequence: CASSQEQGFRTEAFF.

This chain connects TRBV30 to TRBJ2-1; weak D call: TRBD2 (7 bases). The germline CDR1 and CDR2 sequences are GTSNPN and SVGIG (reference sequence). Trimming took off 2 bases at V and 7 bases at J, with 24 bases between the two ends. The CDR3 has 17 residues. The CDR3 DNA follows: TGTGCCTGGAGTCCCTCATTGGGGCGGGGGCCAGTTAATGAGCAGTTCTTC. Translated: CAWSPSLGRGPVNEQFF.

A few counts support this clonotype. The rearrangement links TRBV7-6 to TRBJ2-1; 10 nucleotides align to TRBD2. V was pared by 6 bases and J by 5 bases, with 10 bases of the junction left unmatched. The CDR3 spans 16 residues. Germline V gene sequence: CDR1 SGHVS, CDR2 FNYEAQ. The CDR3 sequence is CASSSSLAGVNNEQFF. CDR3 coding DNA: TGTGCCAGCAGTTCAAGCCTAGCGGGGGTCAACAATGAGCAGTTCTTC.

J is TRBJ2-5 and V is TRBV4-2; D gene unclear. CDR1 and CDR2 (germline): LGHNA, YNFKEQ. This CDR3 is 14 amino acids long. Trimming removed 1 base from V and 0 bases from J, with 6 bases in between. This CDR3 is CASSQAWDQETQYF. CDR3 DNA sequence: TGTGCCAGCAGCCAAGCTTGGGACCAAGAGACCCAGTACTTC.

This chain links TRBV5-4 with TRBJ2-1; no clear D gene. The CDR3 is made up of 17 amino acids. Trimming cost V 0 bases and J 0 bases, with 13 bases left between them. Germline loops: CDR1 SGHNT, CDR2 YYREEE (reference sequence). CDR3 sequence: CASSLAGQDPSYNEQFF. Written as DNA, the CDR3 is TGTGCCAGCAGCTTGGCCGGGCAGGACCCCTCCTACAATGAGCAGTTCTTC.

This rearrangement joins TRBV6-6 to TRBJ2-7; possible D gene TRBD1, 6 bases. Germline CDR1 is MNHNY and CDR2 is SVGAGI (reference sequence). CDR3 length: 14 amino acids. Trimming pared 6 bases from V and 0 bases from J, leaving 12 bases between. The CDR3 sequence: CASRRQETSYEQYV. CDR3 nucleotides: TGTGCCAGCAGAAGACAGGAAACCTCCTACGAGCAGTACGTC.

This clonotype was detected ten times or more. This sequence joins TRBV7-9 and TRBJ2-3; 10 bases align to TRBD2. With 1 base clipped from V and 5 bases from J, the junction kept 0 bases outside the gene matches. CDR3 length: 14 residues. Looked up from germline, CDR1 is SEHNR and CDR2 is FQNEAQ (reference sequence). For the CDR3, the DNA is TGTGCCAGCAGCTTAGGACTAGCGGGAGATACGCAGTATTTT. This encodes CASSLGLAGDTQYF.